This record concerns one T cell receptor (beta chain) sequence. Its antigen is currently unknown. Focal radiation was given together with CTLA-4 blockade (ipilimumab) to patients with chemo-refractory metastatic non-small-cell lung cancer. The data stem from a study of radiotherapy plus CTLA-4 blockade in lung cancer. Turning to the study itself: Objective responses were recorded in around 18% of patients, with disease control recorded in less than 40%. Regarding the study as a whole: Subsequent to radiotherapy plus ipilimumab, tumor-derived TCR clones underwent expansion in blood.

Clones were sequenced by immunoSEQ multiplex PCR, and TCRdb holds only the in-frame ones, with some missing. The data hold around 90,000 clones, with 83% observed a single time. Deletions cut 5 bases from V and 1 base from J, with 15 bases between. The CDR3 has 15 amino acids. Per germline, CDR1 SGDLS and CDR2 YYNGEE. The receptor's source is a human donor with non-small cell lung cancer who had stable disease on radiotherapy plus ipilimumab. V and J are TRBV9 and TRBJ1-2; D gene ambiguous. The sample was peripheral blood, taken from a patient treated with radiotherapy plus ipilimumab. CDR3 nucleotides: TGTGCCAGCAGTCCTCAGGTAGACCTTAACTATGGCTACACCTTC. Its translation: CASSPQVDLNYGYTF.